The next 26 T cell receptor beta chains were all read from a single sample in a study of cytomegalovirus exposure and HLA in healthy donors. In the PCR, 60 Vbeta and 13 Jbeta primers were used. The protocol was immunoSEQ multiplex PCR, while the TCRdb copy is restricted to in-frame clones and leaves out a portion. This table holds about 120,000 clones, 60% to 80% found once. What was sequenced was PBMCs. The receptors come from a middle-aged man in good health and CMV-seropositive.

The V and J genes are TRBV14 and TRBJ2-5; 8 bases are shared with TRBD2. In germline, CDR1 is SGHDN, CDR2 FVKESK. The trim removed 7 bases at V and 5 bases at J, leaving 6 bases unmatched. The CDR3 covers 13 residues. The CDR3 coding sequence is TGTGCCAGCAAGCGGGGGCTAATGGAGACCCAGTACTTC. It yields the protein CASKRGLMETQYF.

This chain links TRBV27 with TRBJ2-5; 7 nucleotides line up with TRBD2. Gene TRBJ2-7 matches the end of the DNA better, so the J call may be wrong. Germline assignment: CDR1 MNHEY and CDR2 SMNVEV (reference sequence). The CDR3 runs 15 residues. The CDR3: CASSLYPGEGYEQYF. CDR3 nucleotides: TGTGCCAGCAGTTTATATCCGGGGGAGGGCTACGAGCAGTACTTC.

The count of this clone is one. The chain combines TRBV15 with TRBJ2-7; 9 nucleotides line up with TRBD1. Germline loops: CDR1 LNHNV, CDR2 YYDKDF (reference sequence). V lost 5 bases to trimming and J lost 1 base; unmatched junction nucleotides: 3. This CDR3 is built from 14 residues. The CDR3 sequence: CATSGDRASYEQYF. CDR3 in DNA: TGTGCCACCAGCGGGGACAGGGCTTCCTACGAGCAGTACTTC. Complete variable domain (other parts from reference TRBV15 and TRBJ2-7): DAMVIQNPRYQVTQFGKPVTLSCSQTLNHNVMYWYQQKSSQAPKLLFHYYDKDFNNEADTPDNFQSRRPNTSFCFLDIRSPGLGDTAMYLCATSGDRASYEQYFGPGTRLTVT.

V is TRBV5-1 and J is TRBJ1-1, with D perhaps matching TRBD1 (6 bases). Trimming cost V 1 base and J 3 bases, with 10 bases left between them. The CDR3 covers 14 residues. Looked up from germline, CDR1 is SGHRS and CDR2 is YFSETQ. The CDR3 nucleotides are TGCGCCAGCAGCTTGAACAGGGCTTACACTGAAGCTTTCTTT. Its protein is CASSLNRAYTEAFF.

This clone occurred a few times. The CDR3 nucleotides read TGTGCCAGCAGCACCCGGGGAGGGGCACAACTTTATGGCTACACCTTC. Translating gives CASSTRGGAQLYGYTF. The J gene is TRBJ1-2, the V gene TRBV6-6; possibly TRBD1 for D (5 bases). Germline CDR1 MNHNY, CDR2 SVGAGI (reference sequence). V lost 6 bases and J 5 bases, leaving 22 bases between the germline ends. The CDR3 length is 16 residues.

The chain recombines TRBV14 with TRBJ2-7; a weak D match, TRBD1 (6 bases). This CDR3 is 15 amino acids long. V lost 0 bases and J 3 bases, leaving 12 bases between the germline ends. Germline V gene lookup returns CDR1 SGHDN and CDR2 FVKESK. This chain's CDR3 is CASSQDRGDNYEQYF. The DNA of the CDR3 is TGTGCCAGCAGCCAAGACAGGGGAGATAACTACGAGCAGTACTTC.

The J gene is TRBJ1-2, the V gene TRBV20-1; D is unclear. V dropped 3 bases and J dropped 8 bases, with 10 bases sitting between them. CDR3 size: 11 residues. Germline V lookup: CDR1 DFQATT, CDR2 SNEGSKA (reference sequence). The CDR3 nucleotides are TGCAGTGCTAGCTCGGTGAGAGGCTACACCTTC. Translated: CSASSVRGYTF.

The rearrangement joins TRBV7-2 to TRBJ1-2; D is unclear. The CDR3 consists of 13 residues. The ends were cut back, 5 bases at V and 10 bases at J, with 17 bases in the middle. Germline lookup yields CDR1 SGHTA and CDR2 FQGNSA. DNA of the CDR3: TGTGCCAGCAGCCCTAGCGGCGGGTACGACTACACCTTC. Translating gives CASSPSGGYDYTF.

The rearrangement joins TRBV18 to TRBJ1-2; 10 bases align to TRBD1. The V gene's germline CDR1 is KGHSH and CDR2 LQKENI. V lost 5 bases and J lost 6; bases outside the gene matches: 9. The CDR3 totals 15 residues. Here the CDR3 reads CASSESGQGVDGYTF. The CDR3 coding sequence is TGTGCCAGCTCAGAATCCGGACAGGGGGTCGATGGCTACACCTTC.

This clone was observed a single time. The V call is TRBV14, the J call TRBJ1-2, with TRBD1 matching 8 bases. The length of the CDR3 is 12 residues. V lost 4 bases and J lost 13; bases outside the gene matches: 8. Germline V gene lookup returns CDR1 SGHDN and CDR2 FVKESK. This CDR3 is CASSPGQGILTF. CDR3 nucleotides: TGTGCCAGCAGCCCCGGACAGGGAATCCTCACCTTC.

The chain couples TRBV2 to TRBJ2-1; a weak D match, TRBD1 (5 bases). Trimming took 2 bases from V and 0 from J, leaving 8 bases between them. Germline-derived CDR1 and CDR2 are SNHLY and FYNNEI. CDR3 length equals 15 residues. This chain's CDR3 is CASSESRDSYNEQFF. The DNA of the CDR3 is TGTGCCAGCAGTGAAAGCAGGGACTCCTACAATGAGCAGTTCTTC.

The chain carries TRBV29-1 and TRBJ2-5, with 11 bases matching TRBD1. V shed 4 bases, J shed 3 bases, and the junction held 13 bases outside the gene matches. CDR1 is SQVTM, CDR2 ANQGSEA, per germline. The CDR3 totals 17 residues. The CDR3 is CSVAEPPWTGGEETQYF. CDR3 nucleotide sequence: TGCAGCGTTGCAGAACCCCCCTGGACAGGGGGCGAAGAGACCCAGTACTTC.

The CDR3 region is CASSQGGGLGAFF. For the CDR3, the DNA is TGCGCCAGCAGCCAAGGCGGGGGGTTGGGAGCTTTCTTT. The chain is built from TRBV4-1 and TRBJ1-1, with a tentative D call TRBD1 (5 bases). The CDR3 contains 13 residues. V was pared by 1 base and J by 10 bases, with 13 bases between. Per the germline V gene, CDR1 is MGHRA and CDR2 is YSYEKL.

This chain joins TRBV9 and TRBJ2-5; 11 bases are shared with TRBD2. V gave up 1 base and J gave up 5 bases; unmatched junction bases: 1. The CDR3 totals 14 residues. The germline V gene has CDR1 SGDLS and CDR2 YYNGEE. The CDR3 DNA is TGTGCCAGCAGCGTAATAGCGGGGGGGGAGACCCAGTACTTC. Protein: CASSVIAGGETQYF.

The rearrangement joins TRBV5-6 to TRBJ2-7; D perhaps matches TRBD1 (5 bases). Trimming stripped 0 bases from V and 7 bases from J, with 11 bases between. Germline assignment: CDR1 SGHDT and CDR2 YYEEEE. This CDR3 contains 13 residues. This CDR3 is CASSLAGLREQYF. The CDR3 DNA sequence: TGTGCCAGCAGCTTGGCAGGGTTGCGAGAGCAGTACTTC.

This chain joins TRBV28 and TRBJ2-7; D remains unclear. The CDR3 covers 12 residues. Germline CDR1 and CDR2: MDHEN and SYDVKM. The V gene lost 3 bases and the J gene lost 7 bases, with 10 bases spanning the gap. The DNA of the CDR3 is TGTGCCAGCAGTTTTTACCCCCGGGAGCAGTACTTC. It is translated as CASSFYPREQYF.

The chain couples TRBV11-2 to TRBJ1-1; maybe TRBD1 (6 bases). The V gene lost 5 bases and the J gene lost 0 bases, with 13 bases spanning the gap. The CDR3 spans 15 residues. Germline CDR1 and CDR2: SGHAT and FQNNGV. CDR3 sequence: CASSLQGSLNTEAFF. The DNA of the CDR3 is TGTGCCAGCAGCCTACAGGGATCCTTGAACACTGAAGCTTTCTTT.

The gene calls are TRBV11-2 and TRBJ2-1; TRBD2 aligns across 12 bases. The CDR3 sequence is 15 residues long. J gave up 6 bases and V 6 bases, and 6 bases lay outside the gene matches. From germline, CDR1 is SGHAT and CDR2 FQNNGV. The CDR3 is CASSWTSGAANEQFF. In DNA, the CDR3 is TGTGCCAGCAGTTGGACTAGCGGGGCCGCCAATGAGCAGTTCTTC.

The chain is built from TRBV5-4 and TRBJ2-1; unclear D gene. V lost 5 bases and J lost 7, with 10 bases in between. This CDR3 spans 12 amino acids. Looked up from germline, CDR1 is SGHNT and CDR2 is YYREEE (reference sequence). CDR3 DNA: TGTGCCAGCAGTCCCTCGAGGAATGAGCAGTTCTTC. This sequence encodes CASSPSRNEQFF.

This clone was found once. The chain couples TRBV28 to TRBJ1-2, with 8 bases that match TRBD1. Germline V gene lookup returns CDR1 MDHEN and CDR2 SYDVKM. The CDR3 spans 16 residues. The V and J ends lost 5 bases and 8 bases, in that order; junction bases with no gene match: 16. The CDR3 loop reads CASSLLSPGQGRGYTF. In DNA, the CDR3 is TGTGCCAGCAGTCTTCTAAGCCCCGGACAGGGAAGAGGCTACACCTTC.

V and J are TRBV7-9 and TRBJ2-1, with 11 bases identical to TRBD1. This CDR3 spans 16 amino acids. After removal of 1 base from V and 7 bases from J, the junction contained 6 bases not matched to a gene. The V gene's germline CDR1 is SEHNR and CDR2 FQNEAQ (reference sequence). Written as DNA, the CDR3 is TGTGCCAGCAGCTTAGGGGGGGACAGGGGGAGAAATGAGCAGTTCTTC. Its translation: CASSLGGDRGRNEQFF.

This clone is a singleton in its sample. The rearrangement links TRBV7-7 to TRBJ2-7; TRBD2 is a possible D gene (6 bases). This CDR3 region has 14 residues. CDR1 SSHAT and CDR2 FNYEAQ come from the germline V gene (reference sequence). Deletions cut 0 bases from V and 7 bases from J, with 13 bases between. CDR3: CASSLAHGAGEQYF. The CDR3 nucleotides read TGTGCCAGCAGCTTAGCGCATGGGGCGGGGGAGCAGTACTTC.

The rearrangement links TRBV11-2 to TRBJ1-2; 8 positions agree with TRBD1. J gave up 5 bases and V 5 bases, and 10 bases lay outside the gene matches. This CDR3 is 15 amino acids long. CDR1 is SGHAT and CDR2 is FQNNGV in the germline V gene. Here the CDR3 reads CASSPGTGGEYGYTF. CDR3 in DNA: TGTGCCAGCAGCCCCGGGACAGGAGGGGAGTATGGCTACACCTTC.

This chain links TRBV19 with TRBJ2-1; TRBD1 agrees at 9 bases. The length of the CDR3 is 15 residues. Trimming at V came to 3 bases and at J to 8 bases, leaving 8 bases not matched to a gene. The V gene's germline CDR1 is LNHDA and CDR2 SQIVND (reference sequence). CDR3 in DNA: TGTGCCAGTAGTATTCAGACAGGGGGATCCGATGAGCAGTTCTTC. This codes for CASSIQTGGSDEQFF.

V usage is TRBV11-3 and J usage is TRBJ1-1; the D gene is possibly TRBD1 (5 bases). CDR3 length equals 17 residues. Germline CDR1 and CDR2: SGHNT and YENEEA. Trimming stripped 0 bases from V and 1 base from J, with 15 bases between. The CDR3 DNA reads as TGTGCCAGCAGCTTAGACGAATGGGGCAGGCAGAACACTGAAGCTTTCTTT. This gives the protein CASSLDEWGRQNTEAFF.

The chain couples TRBV16 to TRBJ1-5; D remains ambiguous. The germline V gene has CDR1 KGHSY and CDR2 FQNENV. Trimming shortened V by 4 bases and J by 2 bases, and 12 bases separated the two germline ends. The CDR3 has 15 residues. For the CDR3, the DNA is TGTGCCAGCAGCCTCGACATATGGGGCAATCAGCCCCAGCATTTT. Residues: CASSLDIWGNQPQHF.